This TCR beta chain originates from a study of patients and donors after allogeneic stem cell transplantation. TCRdb called the RT-PCR reads again in MiXCR, with one record for every CDR3 protein. The repertoire has about 100,000 distinct CDR3 sequences, around 36% of them found once; the top ten carry approximately 30%. Trimming cost V 5 bases and J 8 bases, with 15 bases left between them. Germline lookup yields CDR1 MNHEY and CDR2 SMNVEV (reference sequence). The CDR3 has 14 residues. The receptor was isolated from a human donor who was either an allogeneic HSCT recipient or a stem cell or donor lymphocyte infusion donor (not recorded which). It is not recorded whose cells these are; they may come from a transplant donor. This chain links TRBV27 with TRBJ1-4; D is possibly TRBD1 (5 bases). The specimen sequenced was blood, either unsorted or a sorted T cell fraction (not recorded which). CDR3 sequence (DNA): TGTGCCAGCAGTCCGACAGCGATCCGAGAAAAACTGTTTTTT. Translating gives CASSPTAIREKLFF.